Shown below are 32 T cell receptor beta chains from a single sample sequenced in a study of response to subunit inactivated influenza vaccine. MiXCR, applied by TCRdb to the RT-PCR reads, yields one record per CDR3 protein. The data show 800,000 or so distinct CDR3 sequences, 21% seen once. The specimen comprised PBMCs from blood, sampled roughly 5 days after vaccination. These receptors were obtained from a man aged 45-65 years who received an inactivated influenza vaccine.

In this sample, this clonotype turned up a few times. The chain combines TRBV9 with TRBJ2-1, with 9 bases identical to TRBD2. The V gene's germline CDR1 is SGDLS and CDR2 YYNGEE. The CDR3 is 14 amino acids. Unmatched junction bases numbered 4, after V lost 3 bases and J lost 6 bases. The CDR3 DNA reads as TGTGCCAGCAGCGCCGGACTAGCGTTCAATGAGCAGTTCTTC. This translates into CASSAGLAFNEQFF.

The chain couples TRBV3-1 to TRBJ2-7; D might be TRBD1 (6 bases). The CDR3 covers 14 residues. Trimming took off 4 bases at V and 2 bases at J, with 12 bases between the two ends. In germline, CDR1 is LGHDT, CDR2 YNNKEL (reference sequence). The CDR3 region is CASSRARGTYEQYF. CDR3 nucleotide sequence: TGTGCCAGCAGCCGGGCAAGGGGGACCTACGAGCAGTACTTC.

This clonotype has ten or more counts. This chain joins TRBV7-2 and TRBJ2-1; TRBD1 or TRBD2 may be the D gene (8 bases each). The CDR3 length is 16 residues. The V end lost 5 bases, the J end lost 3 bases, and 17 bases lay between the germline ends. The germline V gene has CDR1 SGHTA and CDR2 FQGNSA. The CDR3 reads CASSQGATSDYNEQFF. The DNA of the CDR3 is TGTGCCAGCAGCCAGGGGGCGACTAGCGACTACAATGAGCAGTTCTTC. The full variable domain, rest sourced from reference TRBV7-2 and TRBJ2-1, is GAGVSQSPSNKVTEKGKDVELRCDPISGHTALYWYRQSLGQGLEFLIYFQGNSAPDKSGLPSDRFSAERTGGSVSTLTIQRTQQEDSAVYLCASSQGATSDYNEQFFGPGTRLTVL.

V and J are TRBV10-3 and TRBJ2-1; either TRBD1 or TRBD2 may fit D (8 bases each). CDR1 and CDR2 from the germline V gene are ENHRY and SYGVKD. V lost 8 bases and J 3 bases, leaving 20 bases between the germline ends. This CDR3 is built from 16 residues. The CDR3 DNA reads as TGTGCCATCGGACAGGGAGAGCGGGGGAGCTACAATGAGCAGTTCTTC. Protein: CAIGQGERGSYNEQFF.

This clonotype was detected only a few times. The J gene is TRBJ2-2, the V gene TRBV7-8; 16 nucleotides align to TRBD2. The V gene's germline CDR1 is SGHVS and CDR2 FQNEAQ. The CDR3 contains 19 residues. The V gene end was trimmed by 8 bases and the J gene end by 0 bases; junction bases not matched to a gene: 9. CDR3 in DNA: TGTGCCAGCTCCCCTTGGGGACTAGCGGGGGGGCCGAACACCGGGGAGCTGTTTTTT. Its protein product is CASSPWGLAGGPNTGELFF. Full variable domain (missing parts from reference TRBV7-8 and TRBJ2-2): GAGVSQSPRYKVAKRGQDVALRCDPISGHVSLFWYQQALGQGPEFLTYFQNEAQLDKSGLPSDRFFAERPEGSVSTLKIQRTQQEDSAVYLCASSPWGLAGGPNTGELFFGEGSRLTVL.

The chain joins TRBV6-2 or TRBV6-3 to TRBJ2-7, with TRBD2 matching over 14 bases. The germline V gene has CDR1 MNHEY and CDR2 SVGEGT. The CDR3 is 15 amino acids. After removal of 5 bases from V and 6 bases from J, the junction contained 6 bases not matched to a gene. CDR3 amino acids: CASSRGLAGDREQYF. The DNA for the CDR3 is TGTGCCAGCAGTCGGGGACTAGCGGGAGACCGCGAGCAGTACTTC.

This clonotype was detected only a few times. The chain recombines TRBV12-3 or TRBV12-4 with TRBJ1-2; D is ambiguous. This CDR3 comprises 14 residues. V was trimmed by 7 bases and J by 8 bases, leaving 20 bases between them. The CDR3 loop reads CASINDANLRGYTF. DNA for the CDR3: TGTGCCAGCATTAATGACGCGAATTTACGGGGCTACACCTTC.

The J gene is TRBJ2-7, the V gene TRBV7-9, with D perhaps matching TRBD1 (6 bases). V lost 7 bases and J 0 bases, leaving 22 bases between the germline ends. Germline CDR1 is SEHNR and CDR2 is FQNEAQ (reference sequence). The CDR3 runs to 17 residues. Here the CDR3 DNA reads TGTGCCAGCACTTCTAGGGGGTTGGGATCGAGCTCCTACGAGCAGTACTTC. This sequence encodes CASTSRGLGSSSYEQYF.

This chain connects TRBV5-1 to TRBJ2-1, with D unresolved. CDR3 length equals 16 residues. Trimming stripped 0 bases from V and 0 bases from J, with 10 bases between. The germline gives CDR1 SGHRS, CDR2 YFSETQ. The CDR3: CASSLGGVGSYNEQFF. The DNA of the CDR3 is TGCGCCAGCAGCTTGGGTGGGGTCGGCTCCTACAATGAGCAGTTCTTC.

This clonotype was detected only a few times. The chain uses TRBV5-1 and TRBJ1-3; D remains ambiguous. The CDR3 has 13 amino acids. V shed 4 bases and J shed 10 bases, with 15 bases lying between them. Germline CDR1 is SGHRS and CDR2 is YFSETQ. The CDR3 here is CASSVGNEATIYF. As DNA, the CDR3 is TGCGCCAGCAGCGTGGGGAATGAAGCTACCATATATTTT.

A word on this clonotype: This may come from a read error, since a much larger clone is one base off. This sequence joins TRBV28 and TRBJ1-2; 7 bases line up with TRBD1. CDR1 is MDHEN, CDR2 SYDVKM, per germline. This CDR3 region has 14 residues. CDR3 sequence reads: CASSQGQANYGYIF. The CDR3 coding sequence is TGTGCCAGCAGTCAAGGACAGGCTAACTATGGCTACATCTTC.

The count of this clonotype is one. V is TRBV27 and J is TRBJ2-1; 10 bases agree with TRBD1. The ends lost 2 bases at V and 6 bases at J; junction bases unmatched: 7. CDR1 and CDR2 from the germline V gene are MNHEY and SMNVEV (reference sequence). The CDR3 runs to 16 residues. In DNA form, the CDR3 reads TGTGCCAGCAGTTTAAGAGGGACAGGGGTTGGCAATGAGCAGTTCTTC. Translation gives CASSLRGTGVGNEQFF.

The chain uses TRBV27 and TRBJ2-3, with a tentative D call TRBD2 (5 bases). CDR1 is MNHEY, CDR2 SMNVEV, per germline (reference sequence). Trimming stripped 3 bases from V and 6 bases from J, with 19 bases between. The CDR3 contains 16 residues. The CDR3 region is CASSLEEIPTPDTQYF. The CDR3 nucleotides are TGTGCCAGCAGTTTGGAGGAGATACCCACGCCGGATACGCAGTATTTT.

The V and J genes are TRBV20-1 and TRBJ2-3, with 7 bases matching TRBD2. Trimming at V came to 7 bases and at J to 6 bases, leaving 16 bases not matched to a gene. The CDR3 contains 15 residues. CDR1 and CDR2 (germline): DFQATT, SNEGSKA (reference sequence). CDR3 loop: CSVTSSGGIGDTQYF. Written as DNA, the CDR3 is TGCAGTGTTACCTCTAGCGGAGGGATCGGGGATACGCAGTATTTT.

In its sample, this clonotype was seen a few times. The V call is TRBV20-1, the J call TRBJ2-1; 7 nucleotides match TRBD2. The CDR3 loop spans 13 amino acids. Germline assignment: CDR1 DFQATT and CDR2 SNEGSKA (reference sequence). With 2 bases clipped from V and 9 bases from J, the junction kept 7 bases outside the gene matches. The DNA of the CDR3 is TGCAGTGCTAGATCTCGGGACTATATTGAGCAGTTCTTC. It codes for CSARSRDYIEQFF.

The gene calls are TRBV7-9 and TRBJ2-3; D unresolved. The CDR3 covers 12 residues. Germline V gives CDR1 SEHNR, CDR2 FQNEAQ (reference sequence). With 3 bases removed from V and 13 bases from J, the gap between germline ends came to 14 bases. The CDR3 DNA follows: TGTGCCAGCAGCTTGTTTAGTACCCAGGAGTATTTT. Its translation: CASSLFSTQEYF.

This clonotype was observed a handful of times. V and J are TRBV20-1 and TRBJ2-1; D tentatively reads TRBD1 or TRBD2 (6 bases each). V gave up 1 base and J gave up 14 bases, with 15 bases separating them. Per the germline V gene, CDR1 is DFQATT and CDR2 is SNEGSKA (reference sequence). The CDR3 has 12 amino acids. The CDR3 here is CSARVGGRLEFF. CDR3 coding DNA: TGCAGTGCTAGAGTAGGGGGGCGTTTGGAGTTCTTC.

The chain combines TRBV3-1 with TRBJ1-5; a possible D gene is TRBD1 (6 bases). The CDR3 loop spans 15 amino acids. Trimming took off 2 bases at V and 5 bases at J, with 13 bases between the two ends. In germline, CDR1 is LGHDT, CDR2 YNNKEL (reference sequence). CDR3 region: CASSQSGQYYQPQHF. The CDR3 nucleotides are TGTGCCAGCAGCCAATCAGGACAGTATTATCAGCCCCAGCATTTT.

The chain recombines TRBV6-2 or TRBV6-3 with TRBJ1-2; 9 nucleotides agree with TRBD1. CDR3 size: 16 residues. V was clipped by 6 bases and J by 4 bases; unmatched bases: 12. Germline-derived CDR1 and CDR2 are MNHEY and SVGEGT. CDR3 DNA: TGTGCCAGCAGCTCCTTACCGGGACAGGGAGCCTATGGCTACACCTTC. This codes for CASSSLPGQGAYGYTF.

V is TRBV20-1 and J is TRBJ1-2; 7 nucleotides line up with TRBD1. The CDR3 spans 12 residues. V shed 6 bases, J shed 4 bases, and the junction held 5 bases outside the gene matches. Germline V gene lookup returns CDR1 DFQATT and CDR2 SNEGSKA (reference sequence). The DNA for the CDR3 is TGCAGTGCCGAGGGGACAGTCTATGGCTACACCTTC. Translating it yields CSAEGTVYGYTF.

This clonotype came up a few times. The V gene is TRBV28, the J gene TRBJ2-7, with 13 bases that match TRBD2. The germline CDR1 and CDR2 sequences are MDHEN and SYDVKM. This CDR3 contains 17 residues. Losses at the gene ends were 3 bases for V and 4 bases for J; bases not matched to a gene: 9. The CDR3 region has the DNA TGTGCCAGCAGTTTCACAGGGAGGGGACTAGCGGGGTACGAGCAGTACTTC. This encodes CASSFTGRGLAGYEQYF.

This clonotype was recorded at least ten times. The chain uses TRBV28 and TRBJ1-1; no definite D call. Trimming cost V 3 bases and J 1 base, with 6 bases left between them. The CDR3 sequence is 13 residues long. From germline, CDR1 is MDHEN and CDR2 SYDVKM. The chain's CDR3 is CASSFRGNTEAFF. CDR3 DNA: TGTGCCAGCAGTTTTCGAGGGAACACTGAAGCTTTCTTT.

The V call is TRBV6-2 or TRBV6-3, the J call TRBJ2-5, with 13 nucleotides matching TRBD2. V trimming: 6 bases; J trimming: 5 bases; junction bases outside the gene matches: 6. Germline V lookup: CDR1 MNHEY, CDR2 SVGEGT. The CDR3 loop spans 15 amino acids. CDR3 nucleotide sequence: TGTGCCAGCAGACCTCGGACTAGCGGGAGCGAGACCCAGTACTTC. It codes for CASRPRTSGSETQYF.

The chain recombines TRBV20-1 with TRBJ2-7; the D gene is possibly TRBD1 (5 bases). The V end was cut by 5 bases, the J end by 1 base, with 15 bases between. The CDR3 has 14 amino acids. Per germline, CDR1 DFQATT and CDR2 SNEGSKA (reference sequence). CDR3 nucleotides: TGCAGTGCTGACAGCCAAATATTGTCCTACGAGCAGTACTTC. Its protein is CSADSQILSYEQYF.

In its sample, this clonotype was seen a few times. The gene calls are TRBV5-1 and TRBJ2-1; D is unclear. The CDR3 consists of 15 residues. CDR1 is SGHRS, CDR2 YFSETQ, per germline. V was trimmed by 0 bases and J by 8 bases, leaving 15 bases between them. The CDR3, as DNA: TGCGCCAGCAGCTTGGCTCATTTGTATGCGGATGAGCAGTTCTTC. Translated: CASSLAHLYADEQFF.

Here the CDR3 reads CASSYNGQTRYYEQYF. In DNA, the CDR3 is TGTGCCAGCAGTTATAACGGACAGACCCGGTACTACGAGCAGTACTTC. This chain links TRBV6-2 or TRBV6-3 with TRBJ2-7, with D possibly matching TRBD1 (6 bases). CDR3 length: 16 amino acids. With 3 bases removed from V and 3 bases from J, the gap between germline ends came to 18 bases. CDR1 and CDR2 (germline): MNHEY, SVGEGT.

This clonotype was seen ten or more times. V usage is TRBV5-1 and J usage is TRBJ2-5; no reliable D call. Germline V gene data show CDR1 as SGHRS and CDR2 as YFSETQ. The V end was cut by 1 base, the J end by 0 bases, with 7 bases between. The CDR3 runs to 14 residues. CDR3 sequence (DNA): TGCGCCAGCAGCTTGAATCAGTACCAAGAGACCCAGTACTTC. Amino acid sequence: CASSLNQYQETQYF.

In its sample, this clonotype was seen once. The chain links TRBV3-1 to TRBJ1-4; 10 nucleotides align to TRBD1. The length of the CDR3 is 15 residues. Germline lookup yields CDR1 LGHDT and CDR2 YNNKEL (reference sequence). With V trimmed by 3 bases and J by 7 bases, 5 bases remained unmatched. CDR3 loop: CASSQRTGGTEKLFF. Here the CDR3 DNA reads TGTGCCAGCAGCCAGAGGACAGGGGGTACTGAAAAACTGTTTTTT.

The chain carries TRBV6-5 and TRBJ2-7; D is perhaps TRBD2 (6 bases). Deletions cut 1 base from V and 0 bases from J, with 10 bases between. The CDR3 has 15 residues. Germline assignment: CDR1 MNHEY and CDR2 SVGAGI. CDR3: CASSYFGGVSYEQYF. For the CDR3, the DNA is TGTGCCAGCAGTTACTTTGGCGGGGTCTCCTACGAGCAGTACTTC.

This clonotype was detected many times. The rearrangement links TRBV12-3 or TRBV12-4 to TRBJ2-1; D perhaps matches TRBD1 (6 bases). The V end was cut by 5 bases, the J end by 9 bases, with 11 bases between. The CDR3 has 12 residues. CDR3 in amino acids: CASSPQGGEQFF. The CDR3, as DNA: TGTGCCAGCAGTCCACAGGGCGGTGAGCAGTTCTTC.

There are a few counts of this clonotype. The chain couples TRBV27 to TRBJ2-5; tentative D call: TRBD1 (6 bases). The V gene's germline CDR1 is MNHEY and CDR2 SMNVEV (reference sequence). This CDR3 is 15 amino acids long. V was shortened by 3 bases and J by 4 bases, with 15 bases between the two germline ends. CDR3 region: CASSFGPQGLETQYF. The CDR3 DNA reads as TGTGCCAGCAGTTTTGGGCCTCAGGGGTTAGAGACCCAGTACTTC.

The CDR3 loop reads CASSPRGAWYEQYF. As DNA, the CDR3 is TGTGCCAGCAGCCCACGGGGGGCCTGGTACGAGCAGTACTTC. V and J are TRBV7-9 and TRBJ2-7; D possibly corresponds to TRBD2 (7 bases). V was pared by 5 bases and J by 4 bases, with 15 bases between. The CDR3 is 14 residues long. The germline V gene encodes CDR1 SEHNR and CDR2 FQNEAQ (reference sequence). The full variable domain, its missing parts supplied by reference TRBV7-9 and TRBJ2-7, is DTGVSQNPRHKITKRGQNVTFRCDPISEHNRLYWYRQTLGQGPEFLTYFQNEAQLEKSRLLSDRFSAERPKGSFSTLEIQRTEQGDSAMYLCASSPRGAWYEQYFGPGTRLTVT.